This passage covers 32 T cell receptor beta chains from one sample sequenced in a study of blood T cell repertoires in COVID-19. Repertoires were generated with immunoSEQ multiplex PCR, while TCRdb's copy carries only in-frame clones and drops some. The sample has 220,000 or so clones, around 86% seen once. Sequencing was carried out using peripheral blood. These receptors all come from a man in his 60s who had recovered from COVID-19.

The CDR3 DNA reads TGTGCCAGCAGCCTCGACAGGGTACGGGAAAAACTGTTTTTT. Amino acid sequence: CASSLDRVREKLFF. The chain recombines TRBV6-5 with TRBJ1-4; 7 positions agree with TRBD1. This CDR3 spans 14 amino acids. V was pared by 6 bases and J by 8 bases, with 9 bases of the junction left unmatched. Germline assignment: CDR1 MNHEY and CDR2 SVGAGI.

The V call is TRBV24-1, the J call TRBJ2-2; no clear D gene. The CDR3 length is 15 residues. V was trimmed by 6 bases and J by 8 bases, leaving 18 bases between them. Germline lookup yields CDR1 KGHDR and CDR2 SFDVKD. In DNA form, the CDR3 reads TGTGCCACCAGTCGTGCGGAGTCAGTCATAGGGGAGCTGTTTTTT. It codes for CATSRAESVIGELFF.

Only one count was recorded for this clone. V gene TRBV5-1 combines with J gene TRBJ1-4; D is undetermined. Germline V gene data show CDR1 as SGHRS and CDR2 as YFSETQ. CDR3 size: 16 residues. Deletions cut 0 bases from V and 4 bases from J, with 13 bases between. The CDR3 spells CASSLGAVASNEKLFF. The DNA for the CDR3 is TGCGCCAGCAGCTTGGGAGCAGTCGCTAGTAATGAAAAACTGTTTTTT.

The genes are TRBV6-1 and TRBJ2-1, with TRBD1 as a possible D gene (5 bases). V was cut by 2 bases and J by 7 bases, with 15 bases left in between. There are 15 residues in the CDR3. Germline V gene sequence: CDR1 MNHNS, CDR2 SASEGT. In DNA form, the CDR3 reads TGTGCCAGCAGTGAAAGGGGCAGGGTAGGGAATGAGCAGTTCTTC. Its protein product is CASSERGRVGNEQFF.

The chain joins TRBV7-2 to TRBJ2-7, with 7 bases fitting TRBD1. CDR1 and CDR2 from the germline V gene are SGHTA and FQGNSA. The CDR3 covers 13 residues. Trimming removed 5 bases from V and 3 bases from J; junction bases left unmatched: 4. The CDR3 sequence: CASSPGTDYEQYF. CDR3 bases: TGTGCCAGCAGCCCTGGGACAGACTACGAGCAGTACTTC.

The chain recombines TRBV7-9 with TRBJ1-1; D possibly corresponds to TRBD1 (5 bases). Trimming cost V 0 bases and J 2 bases, with 10 bases left between them. CDR3 length: 15 residues. The germline CDR1 and CDR2 sequences are SEHNR and FQNEAQ (reference sequence). In nucleotides, the CDR3 is TGTGCCAGCAGCTTAGCACGGGGGTATAACACTGAAGCTTTCTTT. Translating gives CASSLARGYNTEAFF.

This clone was observed a few times. Other DNA sequences in the same sample also yield this CDR3. The chain carries TRBV18 and TRBJ2-7, with 9 nucleotides matching TRBD1. Trimming at V came to 6 bases and at J to 0 bases, leaving 3 bases not matched to a gene. Germline CDR1 KGHSH, CDR2 LQKENI. The CDR3 is 14 amino acids. CDR3: CASSPGQGSYEQYF. CDR3 coding DNA: TGTGCCAGCTCGCCGGGACAGGGCTCCTACGAGCAGTACTTC.

The V gene is TRBV24-1, the J gene TRBJ2-5; TRBD1 agrees at 9 bases. The CDR3 is 16 residues long. V trimming: 4 bases; J trimming: 3 bases; junction bases outside the gene matches: 8. The V gene's germline CDR1 is KGHDR and CDR2 SFDVKD. CDR3 DNA: TGTGCCACCAGTGACCCAGGGACAGGGAAAAAAGAGACCCAGTACTTC. Its protein product is CATSDPGTGKKETQYF.

The V and J genes are TRBV19 and TRBJ2-7; D unclear. CDR1 and CDR2 from the germline V gene are LNHDA and SQIVND (reference sequence). The length of the CDR3 is 14 residues. The V gene lost 1 base and the J gene lost 1 base, with 8 bases spanning the gap. The CDR3 loop reads CASSIGPTSYEQYF. In DNA form, the CDR3 reads TGTGCCAGTAGTATAGGTCCGACTTCCTACGAGCAGTACTTC.

This clone was seen a few times. The chain uses TRBV18 and TRBJ2-7, with a weak D call TRBD1 (6 bases). Trimming removed 6 bases at V and 7 bases at J, with 13 bases between. CDR3 length: 12 residues. The germline V gene encodes CDR1 KGHSH and CDR2 LQKENI. The CDR3 protein is CASSPTGWEQYF. CDR3 bases: TGTGCCAGCTCGCCGACAGGTTGGGAGCAGTACTTC.

The genes are TRBV27 and TRBJ1-4; perhaps TRBD1 as D (6 bases). With 5 bases removed from V and 8 bases from J, the gap between germline ends came to 12 bases. The germline CDR1 and CDR2 sequences are MNHEY and SMNVEV (reference sequence). The CDR3 extends over 13 amino acids. The CDR3 loop reads CASSLRDTEKLFF. CDR3 nucleotides: TGTGCCAGCAGTCTCCGGGACACCGAAAAACTGTTTTTT.

This chain uses TRBV7-9 with TRBJ1-4; D uncertain. V lost 5 bases to trimming and J lost 7 bases, with 20 bases between them. The CDR3 runs to 16 residues. Per germline, CDR1 SEHNR and CDR2 FQNEAQ (reference sequence). CDR3 in amino acids: CASSPEPQVSREKLFF. The DNA of the CDR3 is TGTGCCAGCAGCCCCGAGCCGCAGGTAAGTCGTGAAAAACTGTTTTTT.

The chain is built from TRBV7-3 and TRBJ1-2; 7 nucleotides align to TRBD1. Germline values: CDR1 SGHTA, CDR2 FQGTGA. With 5 bases clipped from V and 4 bases from J, the junction kept 7 bases outside the gene matches. The CDR3 sequence is 14 residues long. The CDR3 region has the DNA TGTGCCAGCAGCACGGACAGGAGCCTCTATGGCTACACCTTC. Translating it yields CASSTDRSLYGYTF.

This sequence joins TRBV7-8 and TRBJ2-5, with TRBD2 matching over 7 bases. Germline V gene sequence: CDR1 SGHVS, CDR2 FQNEAQ. V trimming: 4 bases; J trimming: 5 bases; junction bases outside the gene matches: 4. The CDR3 runs to 13 residues. The CDR3 DNA reads TGTGCCAGCAGCTCAGGACTAGGGGAGACCCAGTACTTC. Its protein product is CASSSGLGETQYF.

The chain employs TRBV5-1 and TRBJ1-2; D gene ambiguous. The CDR3 spans 14 residues. Germline-derived CDR1 and CDR2 are SGHRS and YFSETQ. V lost 0 bases and J 4 bases, leaving 10 bases between the germline ends. This CDR3 is CASSLAGELYGYTF. DNA for the CDR3: TGCGCCAGCAGCTTGGCCGGGGAGCTCTATGGCTACACCTTC.

This clone was counted once. The gene calls are TRBV5-4 and TRBJ1-2; D gene ambiguous. This CDR3 is built from 15 residues. V was trimmed by 4 bases and J by 3 bases, leaving 16 bases between them. Per germline, CDR1 SGHNT and CDR2 YYREEE (reference sequence). CDR3 amino acids: CASSLGPSGDYGYTF. The CDR3 region has the DNA TGTGCCAGCAGCCTGGGTCCCAGCGGTGACTATGGCTACACCTTC.

This sequence joins TRBV4-2 and TRBJ2-3; D gene unclear. Trimming removed 0 bases at V and 0 bases at J, with 16 bases between. Germline CDR1 reads LGHNA; CDR2 reads YNFKEQ. There are 18 residues in the CDR3. The CDR3 sequence is CASSQDRRPTGSTDTQYF. The CDR3 DNA reads as TGTGCCAGCAGCCAAGATAGAAGGCCTACCGGGAGCACAGATACGCAGTATTTT.

This sequence joins TRBV7-8 and TRBJ1-1, with D perhaps TRBD1 (6 bases). V lost 3 bases, J lost 1 base, and 12 bases lay in between. Germline CDR1 SGHVS, CDR2 FQNEAQ. The CDR3 is 15 residues long. The CDR3 loop is CASSLPGHQNTEAFF. In DNA, the CDR3 is TGTGCCAGCAGCTTGCCGGGACACCAGAACACTGAAGCTTTCTTT.

This clone was seen a handful of times. The CDR3 DNA is TGTGCCAGCAGTCTGGAGGGTGAGTCACCCCTCCACTTT. It is translated as CASSLEGESPLHF. The chain couples TRBV27 to TRBJ1-6; D not resolved. V lost 5 bases and J lost 10, with 12 bases in between. The CDR3 consists of 13 residues. Germline-derived CDR1 and CDR2 are MNHEY and SMNVEV (reference sequence).

This chain connects TRBV7-2 to TRBJ2-5; 8 bases match TRBD2. V lost 2 bases, J lost 4 bases, and 3 bases stayed unmatched. Germline CDR1 reads SGHTA; CDR2 reads FQGNSA. The CDR3 is 14 residues long. CDR3 bases: TGTGCCAGCAGCTTAACTAGCGGATCAGAGACCCAGTACTTC. Its translation: CASSLTSGSETQYF. Full variable domain (missing parts from reference TRBV7-2 and TRBJ2-5): GAGVSQSPSNKVTEKGKDVELRCDPISGHTALYWYRQSLGQGLEFLIYFQGNSAPDKSGLPSDRFSAERTGGSVSTLTIQRTQQEDSAVYLCASSLTSGSETQYFGPGTRLLVL.

CDR3 DNA sequence: TGTGCCAGCGGGGAACAGGGCTCCTACGAGCAGTACTTC. This translates into CASGEQGSYEQYF. The chain combines TRBV12-3 or TRBV12-4 with TRBJ2-7; perhaps TRBD1 as D (6 bases). Trimming took 8 bases from V and 0 from J, leaving 11 bases between them. This CDR3 has 13 residues.

The rearrangement uses TRBV5-1 and TRBJ2-2; 7 bases are shared with TRBD1. Germline V lookup: CDR1 SGHRS, CDR2 YFSETQ. V dropped 5 bases and J dropped 0; count of bases not matched to a gene: 4. The CDR3 has 15 amino acids. CDR3 coding DNA: TGCGCCAGCAGACCCGGGACAGCGAACACCGGGGAGCTGTTTTTT. This encodes CASRPGTANTGELFF.

The table lists this clone with a count of one. The chain has TRBV11-3 and TRBJ2-7; 8 nucleotides agree with TRBD1. The V gene end was trimmed by 1 base and the J gene end by 6 bases; junction bases not matched to a gene: 8. The germline CDR1 and CDR2 sequences are SGHNT and YENEEA. The CDR3 contains 15 residues. The CDR3 loop is CASSLGAGGSGEQYF. The CDR3 coding sequence is TGTGCCAGCAGCTTAGGGGCAGGGGGCAGCGGCGAGCAGTACTTC.

The V call is TRBV19, the J call TRBJ1-2, with TRBD1 identical over 7 bases. The ends lost 5 bases at V and 8 bases at J; junction bases unmatched: 5. CDR1 and CDR2 (germline): LNHDA, SQIVND (reference sequence). This CDR3 comprises 12 residues. CDR3 region: CASSSTGYGYTF. The DNA of the CDR3 is TGTGCCAGTAGTTCGACAGGGTACGGCTACACCTTC.

The table lists this clone with a few counts. This chain joins TRBV4-2 and TRBJ1-4, with D perhaps matching TRBD1 (6 bases). Trimming removed 0 bases from V and 9 bases from J, with 17 bases in between. Germline V gene lookup returns CDR1 LGHNA and CDR2 YNFKEQ. CDR3 length: 16 residues. The CDR3 is CASSQDSGNGGKKLFF. In DNA form, the CDR3 reads TGTGCCAGCAGCCAAGATAGCGGGAACGGGGGCAAAAAACTGTTTTTT.

This chain connects TRBV19 to TRBJ1-6, with 7 bases identical to TRBD1. The trim removed 3 bases at V and 11 bases at J, leaving 4 bases unmatched. The V gene's germline CDR1 is LNHDA and CDR2 SQIVND (reference sequence). This CDR3 region has 13 residues. The chain's CDR3 is CASSIGTATPLHF. The CDR3, as DNA: TGTGCCAGTAGTATCGGGACAGCTACACCCCTCCACTTT. The whole variable domain, filled in from reference TRBV19 and TRBJ1-6, reads DGGITQSPKYLFRKEGQNVTLSCEQNLNHDAMYWYRQDPGQGLRLIYYSQIVNDFQKGDIAEGYSVSREKKESFPLTVTSAQKNPTAFYLCASSIGTATPLHFGNGTRLTVT.

J is TRBJ2-3 and V is TRBV5-1; a possible D gene is TRBD1 (5 bases). The ends were cut back, 2 bases at V and 2 bases at J, with 9 bases in the middle. Looked up from germline, CDR1 is SGHRS and CDR2 is YFSETQ. The CDR3 spans 14 residues. CDR3 in amino acids: CASSFDSYTDTQYF. DNA for the CDR3: TGCGCCAGCAGCTTTGACAGTTACACAGATACGCAGTATTTT.

The chain links TRBV6-5 to TRBJ2-7; 10 bases align to TRBD1. CDR3 size: 13 residues. Germline trimming cut 6 bases from V and 4 bases from J; bases unmatched to any gene: 3. The germline gives CDR1 MNHEY, CDR2 SVGAGI. The CDR3 bases are TGTGCCAGCAGGGGACAGGGGAAATACGAGCAGTACTTC. The encoded protein is CASRGQGKYEQYF.

V and J are TRBV5-1 and TRBJ1-1; TRBD1 matches 7 bases. V shed 6 bases, J shed 1 base, and the junction held 12 bases outside the gene matches. Germline CDR1 is SGHRS and CDR2 is YFSETQ. The CDR3 has 16 amino acids. The CDR3 DNA is TGCGCCAGCACCGAAAAGACAGGGCGGGGGAACACTGAAGCTTTCTTT. This gives the protein CASTEKTGRGNTEAFF.

The chain has TRBV7-2 and TRBJ1-2; D ambiguous. Germline V lookup: CDR1 SGHTA, CDR2 FQGNSA. V lost 2 bases and J lost 2, with 9 bases in between. The CDR3 has 14 residues. The CDR3 spells CASSLLGRNYGYTF. The CDR3 region has the DNA TGTGCCAGCAGCTTATTGGGCAGGAACTATGGCTACACCTTC.

This chain connects TRBV5-4 to TRBJ2-2, with 9 bases fitting TRBD1. CDR3 length: 15 amino acids. V was pared by 4 bases and J by 5 bases, with 6 bases of the junction left unmatched. Per germline, CDR1 SGHNT and CDR2 YYREEE (reference sequence). CDR3 nucleotide sequence: TGTGCCAGCAGCCCGGGACAGGGACGGACCGGGGAGCTGTTTTTT. Protein sequence: CASSPGQGRTGELFF.

The chain employs TRBV5-6 and TRBJ2-2, with D unclear. Trimming took off 0 bases at V and 1 base at J, with 7 bases between the two ends. Germline V lookup: CDR1 SGHDT, CDR2 YYEEEE. The CDR3 runs 15 residues. The CDR3 DNA is TGTGCCAGCAGCTTGGGCGGAGTGAACACCGGGGAGCTGTTTTTT. Its protein product is CASSLGGVNTGELFF.